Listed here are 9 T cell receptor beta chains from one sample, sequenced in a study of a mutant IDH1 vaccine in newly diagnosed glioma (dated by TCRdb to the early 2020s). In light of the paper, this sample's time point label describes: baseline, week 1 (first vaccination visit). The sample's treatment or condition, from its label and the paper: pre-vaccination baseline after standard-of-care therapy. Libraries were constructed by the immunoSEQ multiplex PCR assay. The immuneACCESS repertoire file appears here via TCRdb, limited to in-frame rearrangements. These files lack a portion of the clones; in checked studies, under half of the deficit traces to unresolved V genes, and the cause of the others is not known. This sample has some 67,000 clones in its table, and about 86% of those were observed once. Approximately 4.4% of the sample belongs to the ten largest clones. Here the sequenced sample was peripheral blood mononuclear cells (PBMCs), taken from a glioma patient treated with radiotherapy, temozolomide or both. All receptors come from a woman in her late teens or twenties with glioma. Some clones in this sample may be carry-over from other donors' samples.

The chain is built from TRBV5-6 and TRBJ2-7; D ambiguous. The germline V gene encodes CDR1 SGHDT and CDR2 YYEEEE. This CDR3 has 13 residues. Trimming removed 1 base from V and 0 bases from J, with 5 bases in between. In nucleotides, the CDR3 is TGTGCCAGCAGCTTGTTAGTCTCCTACGAGCAGTACTTC. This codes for CASSLLVSYEQYF.

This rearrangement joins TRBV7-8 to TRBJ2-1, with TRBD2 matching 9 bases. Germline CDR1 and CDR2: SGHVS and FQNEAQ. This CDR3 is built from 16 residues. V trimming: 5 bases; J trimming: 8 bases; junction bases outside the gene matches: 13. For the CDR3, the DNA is TGTGCCAGCAGCCTGGATAGGCCTAGCGGGAACTATGAGCAGTTCTTC. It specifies CASSLDRPSGNYEQFF.

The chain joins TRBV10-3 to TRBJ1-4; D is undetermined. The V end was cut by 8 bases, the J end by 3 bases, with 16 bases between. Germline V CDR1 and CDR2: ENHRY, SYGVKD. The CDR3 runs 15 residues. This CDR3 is CAIQARRNSNEKLFF. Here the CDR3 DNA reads TGTGCCATCCAAGCCCGACGCAATTCTAATGAAAAACTGTTTTTT.

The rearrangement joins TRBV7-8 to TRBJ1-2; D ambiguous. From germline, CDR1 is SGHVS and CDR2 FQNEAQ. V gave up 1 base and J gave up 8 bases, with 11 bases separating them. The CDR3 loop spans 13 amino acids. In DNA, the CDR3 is TGTGCCAGCAGCTTAGGACGGTCCCAAGGCTACACCTTC. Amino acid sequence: CASSLGRSQGYTF.

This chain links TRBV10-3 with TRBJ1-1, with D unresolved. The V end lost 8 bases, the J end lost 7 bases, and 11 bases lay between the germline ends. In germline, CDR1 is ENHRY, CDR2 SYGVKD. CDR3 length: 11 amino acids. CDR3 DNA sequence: TGTGCCATCGCATCCGGGATTGAAGCTTTCTTT. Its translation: CAIASGIEAFF.

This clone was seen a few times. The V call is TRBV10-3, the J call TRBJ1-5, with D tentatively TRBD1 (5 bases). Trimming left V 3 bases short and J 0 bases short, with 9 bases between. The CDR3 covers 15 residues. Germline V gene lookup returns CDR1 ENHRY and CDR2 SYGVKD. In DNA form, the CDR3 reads TGTGCCATCAGTGAAGGGGACGGTAGCAATCAGCCCCAGCATTTT. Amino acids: CAISEGDGSNQPQHF.

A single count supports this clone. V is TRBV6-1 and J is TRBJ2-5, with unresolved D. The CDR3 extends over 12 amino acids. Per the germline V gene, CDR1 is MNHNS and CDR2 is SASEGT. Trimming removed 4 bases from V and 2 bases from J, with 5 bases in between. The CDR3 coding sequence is TGTGCCAGCAGTGGGATACAAGAGACCCAGTACTTC. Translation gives CASSGIQETQYF.

CDR3 sequence reads: CASSLLRPEQFF. The CDR3 coding sequence is TGTGCCAGCAGCTTGCTGAGGCCTGAGCAGTTCTTC. The chain couples TRBV5-6 to TRBJ2-1; D gene unclear. Germline CDR1 is SGHDT and CDR2 is YYEEEE. The V end was cut by 1 base, the J end by 9 bases, with 8 bases between. CDR3 length: 12 residues.

This chain's CDR3 is CASKGQGFDEQYF. CDR3 bases: TGTGCCAGCAAGGGACAGGGTTTTGACGAGCAGTACTTC. V is TRBV27 and J is TRBJ2-7; 9 bases agree with TRBD1. The length of the CDR3 is 13 residues. Germline CDR1 MNHEY, CDR2 SMNVEV (reference sequence). Germline trimming cut 7 bases from V and 5 bases from J; bases unmatched to any gene: 6.